This T cell receptor (beta chain) was identified during a study of T cells in women clearing cervical HPV infection (dated by TCRdb to 2016 to 2019). As for the study more broadly: Cases were approximately 25 women with histologically confirmed HPV16-related CIN3 or worse, including a couple of invasive cancers. In the parent cohort, some 10,000 women aged 18 or older were enrolled in Guanacaste, Costa Rica, during about 1993 to 1995 and then followed for approximately 7 years. Five blinded duplicates per group were added as quality controls, so that roughly 60 samples were obtained: 50 or so participants and 10 replicates. An exploratory proof-of-principle case-control study, nested within the Guanacaste HPV Natural History Study in Costa Rica, was conducted to compare TCR repertoires across cervical HPV16 outcomes. The controls were 25 to 30 women whose single incident HPV16 infection cleared within 12 months with no development of precancer or cancer. HLA typing was available for only a few women, so HLA type could not be excluded as a confounder. For cases, a median interval of about 140 days, with an interquartile range of roughly 80 to 210 days, was observed between lesion detection and blood sampling. Cases had a median age of about 34 years compared with more than 37 for controls, and baseline characteristics showed no significant differences between the groups. Cases and controls were matched on age within five years and on year of sample collection. Blood from cases was collected at the visit where the lesion was first found, while blood from controls was collected once the infection could no longer be detected.

Worth noting for this clone: The target of this receptor is not known. The CDR3 end lies 3 residues beyond the end of the read and is filled in from the germline J gene.

TCR beta CDR3 regions were amplified by multiplex PCR using the immunoSEQ assay from an average of around 1,200 ng genomic DNA per sample. Primer bias was corrected in the assay by using a complete synthetic TCR repertoire to establish an amplification baseline. The amplicons were sequenced using the Illumina platform. Regarding the original processing steps: Sequence errors were corrected by clustering with frequency ratios and a modified nearest-neighbor algorithm, and the sequences were then analyzed in the immunoSEQ Analyzer using IMGT gene definitions. At each rarefaction depth, TCR richness and evenness were averaged across 20 rarefaction repeats, and any sample with fewer sequences than the depth was left out. Relative abundances of V, D and J genes were compared between groups using Wilcoxon rank sum tests, with FDR correction applied. Blinded duplicates gave an intraclass correlation of around 96% for TCR richness and an average of 76.4% across 70 or so gene segments. TCRdb's version of the immuneACCESS table is confined to in-frame rearrangements and falls short of the full clone set. An unresolved V gene accounts for under half of the shortfall where checked; the remainder is of unknown origin. The DNA gave D and trimming, while V, J and clone size come from that table. This sample's table has entries for about 34,000 clones. The ten largest clones represent approximately 1.4% of the sample.

Overall study results and their limits: Across sequencing depths, CIN3+ cases showed significantly higher TCR repertoire richness than controls, but evenness did not differ between the groups. Because the number of T cells in each sample was unknown, differences in richness could reflect differing T-cell content rather than repertoire biology. Whether associations preceded infection or resulted from infection could not be shown with the cross-sectional design, and effector/memory subsets and HPV-specific T cells were not isolated. Random forest classifiers that combined richness and V gene abundances separated cases from controls with an estimated AUC of less than 0.85. TRBV6-7 relative abundance was lower in cases than in controls (around 0.11% versus 0.16%; Bonferroni P = 0.0008).

Including the terminal cysteine and phenylalanine, the CDR3 comprises 15 residues. The DNA covers only part of the CDR3, 36 bases in frame from base 1. CDR1 and CDR2 were assigned from the germline V gene as SGHVS and FNYEAQ. The V end gives up 5 bases and the J end 1 base, leaving 7 bases in the junction not matched to a gene. Every participant had a single incident cervical HPV16 infection, and prevalent HPV16 infections were excluded. Cervical HPV DNA was detected by MY09/MY11 PCR and genotyped by dot-blot hybridization. Approximately 16 mL of heparinized blood were centrifuged, and the buffy coat was aliquoted, frozen at -30°C, then stored at -80°C. Genomic DNA was extracted from buffy coat specimens using QIAGEN kits.

Material for sequencing was blood buffy coat. This receptor was obtained from a woman aged 18-70 years with a cervical HPV16 infection that either progressed to CIN3+ or cleared (not recorded which). The sequence joins TRBV7-6 to TRBJ1-1, and 7 bases in between align with TRBD1. The CDR3: CASSRWDSTNTEAFF. The DNA read from the CDR3 is TGTGCCAGCAGCCGCTGGGACAGCACGAACACTGAA.